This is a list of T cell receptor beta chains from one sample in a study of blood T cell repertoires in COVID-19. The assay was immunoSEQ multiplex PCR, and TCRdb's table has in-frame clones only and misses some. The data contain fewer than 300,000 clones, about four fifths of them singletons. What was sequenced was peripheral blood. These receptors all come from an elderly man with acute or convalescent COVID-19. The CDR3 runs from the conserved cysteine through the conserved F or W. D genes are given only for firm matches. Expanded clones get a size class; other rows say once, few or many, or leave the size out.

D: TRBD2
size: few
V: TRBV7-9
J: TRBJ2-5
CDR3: CASSRLAGGQETQYF
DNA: TGTGCCAGCAGCCGACTAGCGGGGGGGCAGGAGACCCAGTACTTC

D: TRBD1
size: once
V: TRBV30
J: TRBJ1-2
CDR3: CARTDREPLYGYTF
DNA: TGTGCCCGTACGGACAGGGAACCCCTCTATGGCTACACCTTC

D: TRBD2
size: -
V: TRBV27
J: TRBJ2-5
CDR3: CASSKNGLAGETQYF
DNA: TGTGCCAGCAGCAAAAACGGACTAGCGGGGGAGACCCAGTACTTC

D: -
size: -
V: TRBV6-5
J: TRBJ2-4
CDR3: CASNPGWIQYF
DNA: TGTGCCAGCAACCCAGGGTGGATTCAGTACTTC

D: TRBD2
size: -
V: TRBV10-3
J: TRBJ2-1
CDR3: CAIQHAAGGLGGNEQFF
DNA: TGTGCCATCCAGCACGCAGCGGGAGGCCTCGGAGGCAATGAGCAGTTCTTC

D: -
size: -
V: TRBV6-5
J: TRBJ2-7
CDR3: CASSHNLAWNEQYF
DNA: TGTGCCAGCAGTCACAATCTAGCGTGGAACGAGCAGTACTTC

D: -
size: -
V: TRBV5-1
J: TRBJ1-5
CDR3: CASSLWGGGNQPQHF
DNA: TGCGCCAGCAGCTTGTGGGGGGGAGGCAATCAGCCCCAGCATTTT

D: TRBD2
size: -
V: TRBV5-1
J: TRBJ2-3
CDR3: CASRAGTSGSTDTQYF
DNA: TGCGCCAGCAGGGCTGGGACTAGCGGGAGCACAGATACGCAGTATTTT

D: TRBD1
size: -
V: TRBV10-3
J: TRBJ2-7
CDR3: CAISDPAGTAPYEQYF
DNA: TGTGCCATCAGTGATCCCGCTGGGACAGCCCCCTACGAGCAGTACTTC

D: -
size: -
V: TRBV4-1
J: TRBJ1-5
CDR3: CASSQVEGVDQPQHF
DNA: TGCGCCAGCAGCCAAGTGGAAGGGGTCGATCAGCCCCAGCATTTT

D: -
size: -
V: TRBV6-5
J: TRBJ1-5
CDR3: CASSYSESQPQHF
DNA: TGTGCCAGCAGTTACTCGGAGTCCCAGCCCCAGCATTTT